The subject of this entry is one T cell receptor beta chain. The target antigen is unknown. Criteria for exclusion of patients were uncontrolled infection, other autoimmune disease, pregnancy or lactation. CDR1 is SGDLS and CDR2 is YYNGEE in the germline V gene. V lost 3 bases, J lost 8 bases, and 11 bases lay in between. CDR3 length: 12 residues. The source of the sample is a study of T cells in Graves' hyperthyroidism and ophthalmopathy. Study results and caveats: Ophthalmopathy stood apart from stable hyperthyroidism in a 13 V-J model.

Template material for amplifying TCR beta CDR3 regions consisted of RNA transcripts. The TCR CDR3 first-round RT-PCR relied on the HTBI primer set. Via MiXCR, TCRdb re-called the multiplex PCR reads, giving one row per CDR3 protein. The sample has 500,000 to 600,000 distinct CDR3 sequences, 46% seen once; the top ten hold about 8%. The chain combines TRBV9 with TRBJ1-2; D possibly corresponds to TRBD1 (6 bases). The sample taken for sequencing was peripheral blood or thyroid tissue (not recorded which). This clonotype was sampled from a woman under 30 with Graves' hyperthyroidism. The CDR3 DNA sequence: TGTGCCAGCAGCGCCCAGGGGACGGGCTACACCTTC. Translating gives CASSAQGTGYTF.